A single sample gave rise to the 24 T cell receptor beta chains below, sequenced in a study of shared clonotypes between healthy human individuals. Profiled with immunoSEQ multiplex PCR; TCRdb holds only in-frame clones, not every one. The sample records approximately 1,500,000 clones, 95% to 99% being singletons. Sequencing was done on a sample of naive CD4+ T cells sorted from blood. Subset reported: CD45RA+ positively selected. All receptors come from a young man in good health.

J is TRBJ2-1 and V is TRBV15; D is perhaps TRBD1 or TRBD2 (5 bases each). Germline CDR1 reads LNHNV; CDR2 reads YYDKDF (reference sequence). V was pared by 3 bases and J by 14 bases, with 11 bases between. This CDR3 is built from 11 residues. CDR3 protein: CATSSGGKEFF. The DNA for the CDR3 is TGTGCCACCAGCAGTGGGGGAAAAGAGTTCTTC.

This sequence joins TRBV5-1 and TRBJ2-3; D is unresolved. V shed 0 bases and J shed 0 bases, with 8 bases lying between them. Germline V gene sequence: CDR1 SGHRS, CDR2 YFSETQ. The CDR3 has 15 residues. CDR3 residues: CASSLEFTSTDTQYF. In DNA, the CDR3 is TGCGCCAGCAGCTTGGAGTTTACTAGCACAGATACGCAGTATTTT.

As concerns this clone: Other nucleotide sequences from this sample produce the same CDR3. The rearrangement joins TRBV5-1 to TRBJ2-1, with TRBD1 identical over 11 bases. Germline values: CDR1 SGHRS, CDR2 YFSETQ. This CDR3 comprises 15 residues. V shed 4 bases, J shed 2 bases, and the junction held 2 bases outside the gene matches. This chain's CDR3 is CASSRTGGTYNEQFF. The DNA for the CDR3 is TGCGCCAGCAGCCGGACAGGGGGCACCTACAATGAGCAGTTCTTC.

This clone has a handful of counts. In nucleotides, the CDR3 is TGTGCCAGTAGTATTCTCTATGGCTACACCTTC. Its translation is CASSILYGYTF. The rearrangement uses TRBV19 and TRBJ1-2, with D unresolved. The germline V gene has CDR1 LNHDA and CDR2 SQIVND (reference sequence). This CDR3 spans 11 amino acids. V was clipped by 3 bases and J by 4 bases, with 3 bases between them.

This sequence joins TRBV18 and TRBJ2-4, with TRBD2 matching 7 bases. In germline, CDR1 is KGHSH, CDR2 LQKENI. With 3 bases clipped from V and 8 bases from J, the junction kept 1 base outside the gene matches. This CDR3 region has 12 residues. The DNA for the CDR3 is TGTGCCAGCTCACCTGGGGGGGACATTCAGTACTTC. This encodes CASSPGGDIQYF.

With respect to this clone: The sample has other DNA sequences that encode this CDR3 too. The rearrangement joins TRBV4-3 to TRBJ1-2, with 7 bases fitting TRBD1. This CDR3 has 13 amino acids. Trimming removed 5 bases from V and 3 bases from J; junction bases left unmatched: 3. CDR1 and CDR2 (germline): LGHNA, YSLEER. The CDR3 sequence: CASSRTGDYGYTF. In DNA, the CDR3 is TGCGCCAGCAGCAGGACAGGAGACTATGGCTACACCTTC.

The rearrangement joins TRBV27 to TRBJ2-1; TRBD2 agrees at 9 bases. The CDR3 is 16 residues long. With 1 base clipped from V and 3 bases from J, the junction kept 4 bases outside the gene matches. Germline V gives CDR1 MNHEY, CDR2 SMNVEV (reference sequence). This CDR3 is CASSLLAGGGYNEQFF. The CDR3 DNA reads TGTGCCAGCAGTTTATTGGCGGGGGGGGGCTACAATGAGCAGTTCTTC.

The chain has TRBV29-1 and TRBJ2-1, with 7 positions matching TRBD1. This CDR3 is built from 16 residues. Trimming took 1 base from V and 0 from J; bases not matched to a gene: 6. Germline V gives CDR1 SQVTM, CDR2 ANQGSEA. CDR3 residues: CSVEVGTANSYNEQFF. The DNA for the CDR3 is TGCAGCGTTGAAGTTGGGACAGCCAACTCCTACAATGAGCAGTTCTTC.

V is TRBV5-1 and J is TRBJ2-2, with 8 bases aligning to TRBD2. V shed 7 bases and J 3 bases; nucleotides not matched to a gene: 5. This CDR3 is built from 14 residues. CDR1 is SGHRS and CDR2 is YFSETQ in the germline V gene. As DNA, the CDR3 is TGCGCCAGCTCGCGGGAGGCGCACACCGGGGAGCTGTTTTTT. Translation: CASSREAHTGELFF.

This clone was counted a single time. CDR3 sequence reads: CASSAPPRQGSSYEQYF. In DNA form, the CDR3 reads TGTGCCAGCAGTGCCCCCCCGCGGCAGGGAAGTTCCTACGAGCAGTACTTC. The rearrangement links TRBV6-1 to TRBJ2-7; D is possibly TRBD1 (5 bases). V lost 4 bases, J lost 1 base, and 20 bases lay in between. The CDR3 runs to 17 residues. Germline-derived CDR1 and CDR2 are MNHNS and SASEGT.

On this clone itself: The identical CDR3 is also encoded by other nucleotide sequences in the sample. The genes are TRBV7-2 and TRBJ2-7, with 12 bases that match TRBD2. Per germline, CDR1 SGHTA and CDR2 FQGNSA. This CDR3 spans 13 amino acids. After removal of 6 bases from V and 3 bases from J, the junction contained 0 bases not matched to a gene. The CDR3 region has the DNA TGTGCCAGCAGGACTAGCGGGAGCTACGAGCAGTACTTC. Translation: CASRTSGSYEQYF.

This rearrangement joins TRBV11-3 to TRBJ2-1; TRBD2 matches 12 bases. V gave up 5 bases and J gave up 0 bases; unmatched junction bases: 2. CDR1 and CDR2 (germline): SGHNT, YENEEA. This CDR3 has 16 amino acids. Here the CDR3 reads CASSLAGGLSYNEQFF. CDR3 DNA: TGTGCCAGCAGCCTAGCGGGAGGGCTCTCCTACAATGAGCAGTTCTTC.

V is TRBV12-2 and J is TRBJ2-7; the DNA was not used to check the table's D call, TRBD2. TRBV12-2 is noted as a pseudogene. There are 13 residues in the CDR3. The CDR3 sequence is CASRTSSSGEQYF. The CDR3 nucleotides read TGTGCAAGTCGGACTAGCAGTTCTGGGGAGCAGTACTTC.

The chain joins TRBV11-3 to TRBJ2-2, with D hard to call. In germline, CDR1 is SGHNT, CDR2 YENEEA. The CDR3 covers 13 residues. V was clipped by 3 bases and J by 4 bases, with 6 bases between them. CDR3 nucleotide sequence: TGTGCCAGCAGCTTCCAGAGCACCGGGGAGCTGTTTTTT. It yields the protein CASSFQSTGELFF.

For this clone: Other DNA sequences in this specimen translate into the identical CDR3. V gene TRBV18 combines with J gene TRBJ1-4; no clear D gene. In germline, CDR1 is KGHSH, CDR2 LQKENI. Trimming stripped 3 bases from V and 6 bases from J, with 8 bases between. The CDR3 runs 13 residues. CDR3 sequence: CASSPGLDEKLFF. The CDR3 DNA reads as TGTGCCAGCTCACCGGGCTTAGATGAAAAACTGTTTTTT.

In the case of this clone: Other DNA sequences of this sample code for an identical CDR3. This rearrangement joins TRBV9 to TRBJ2-1, with 9 bases identical to TRBD2. V trimming: 5 bases; J trimming: 1 base; junction bases outside the gene matches: 4. CDR1 is SGDLS and CDR2 is YYNGEE in the germline V gene. There are 15 residues in the CDR3. This CDR3 is CASSEAGGSYNEQFF. CDR3 DNA sequence: TGTGCCAGCAGTGAAGCGGGAGGATCCTACAATGAGCAGTTCTTC. Together with reference TRBV9 and TRBJ2-1, the CDR3 gives the full variable domain: DSGVTQTPKHLITATGQRVTLRCSPRSGDLSVYWYQQSLDQGLQFLIQYYNGEERAKGNILERFSAQQFPDLHSELNLSSLELGDSALYFCASSEAGGSYNEQFFGPGTRLTVL.

The CDR3 here is CASSPGQYLETQYF. Here the CDR3 DNA reads TGTGCCAGCAGCCCGGGACAGTACCTAGAGACCCAGTACTTC. The V call is TRBV7-9, the J call TRBJ2-5; 7 bases align to TRBD1. This CDR3 comprises 14 residues. V dropped 5 bases and J dropped 4; count of bases not matched to a gene: 7. Germline V gene lookup returns CDR1 SEHNR and CDR2 FQNEAQ (reference sequence).

The rearrangement uses TRBV30 and TRBJ2-1; no clear D gene. Germline assignment: CDR1 GTSNPN and CDR2 SVGIG (reference sequence). Trimming removed 7 bases from V and 8 bases from J, with 15 bases in between. The CDR3 totals 12 residues. The CDR3 coding sequence is TGTGCCTACGGCCCCCCGACTGATGAGCAGTTCTTC. Protein sequence: CAYGPPTDEQFF.

The V call is TRBV19, the J call TRBJ2-1, with 9 positions matching TRBD2. V lost 3 bases, J lost 1 base, and 7 bases stayed unmatched. Germline V gives CDR1 LNHDA, CDR2 SQIVND (reference sequence). This CDR3 is built from 17 residues. The CDR3: CASSIRSGGFSYNEQFF. The CDR3 coding sequence is TGTGCCAGTAGTATCCGTAGCGGGGGATTTTCCTACAATGAGCAGTTCTTC.

The chain combines TRBV5-1 with TRBJ2-2; 13 bases map to TRBD2. The CDR3 extends over 18 amino acids. Trimming removed 4 bases from V and 4 bases from J; junction bases left unmatched: 10. Looked up from germline, CDR1 is SGHRS and CDR2 is YFSETQ. CDR3 coding DNA: TGCGCCAGCAGCCTCCTAGGACTAGCGGGAGTGGGCACCGGGGAGCTGTTTTTT. It is translated as CASSLLGLAGVGTGELFF.

This clone was found once. The chain employs TRBV30 and TRBJ1-5; no firm D call. The CDR3 sequence is 15 residues long. V was cut by 1 base and J by 0 bases, with 10 bases left in between. The V gene's germline CDR1 is GTSNPN and CDR2 SVGIG (reference sequence). This chain's CDR3 is CAWSDELYSNQPQHF. CDR3 DNA sequence: TGTGCCTGGAGTGACGAACTTTATAGCAATCAGCCCCAGCATTTT. The full variable domain, its missing parts supplied by reference TRBV30 and TRBJ1-5, is SQTIHQWPATLVQPVGSPLSLECTVEGTSNPNLYWYRQAAGRGLQLLFYSVGIGQISSEVPQNLSASRPQDRQFILSSKKLLLSDSGFYLCAWSDELYSNQPQHFGDGTRLSIL.

Remarks on this clone: One junction end does not reproduce the germline sequence, and a read error may be involved. The J gene is TRBJ1-1, the V gene TRBV7-9; possibly TRBD1 for D (5 bases). The CDR3 is made up of 15 amino acids. From germline, CDR1 is SEHNR and CDR2 FQNEAQ (reference sequence). CDR3 DNA: TGTGCCAGCAGCTTACACTCAGGGAGGAACCCTGAAGCTTTCTTT. Its translation is CASSLHSGRNPEAFF.

The J gene is TRBJ2-7, the V gene TRBV30; D could derive from TRBD1 or TRBD2 (5 bases each). The V and J ends lost 5 bases and 0 bases respectively, with 11 bases between them. Germline V gene sequence: CDR1 GTSNPN, CDR2 SVGIG (reference sequence). There are 13 residues in the CDR3. The CDR3 loop reads CAWAPGRSYEQYF. CDR3 nucleotides: TGTGCCTGGGCTCCGGGACGCTCCTACGAGCAGTACTTC.

The rearrangement links TRBV2 to TRBJ2-7, with 8 bases that match TRBD2. V trimming: 4 bases; J trimming: 0 bases; junction bases outside the gene matches: 5. The CDR3 extends over 15 amino acids. CDR1 and CDR2 from the germline V gene are SNHLY and FYNNEI. CDR3 in DNA: TGTGCCAGCAGTGCAGGCGGGAGGAACTCCTACGAGCAGTACTTC. This sequence encodes CASSAGGRNSYEQYF.